A single sample gave rise to the 17 T cell receptor beta chains below, sequenced in a study of spatial heterogeneity in lung cancer. TCRdb ran MiXCR on the 5' RACE reads and lists one entry per CDR3 protein. The top ten clones hold around 12% of a sample with about 7,000 distinct CDR3 sequences, over 15% of them seen once. Findings and limits, study-wide: Tumor mutation count correlated with how many alpha and beta TCRs expanded intratumorally.

Their antigens are not known. Stated time point: sample taken at primary tumor resection. The material sequenced was lung tumor tissue, taken at surgery. The receptors were sampled from a female donor with early-stage non-small cell lung cancer.

Sample share makes this clonotype medium-sized. The CDR3, as DNA: TGTGCCAGCAGTTTACCCGATTGGAGTTTCTACGAGCAGTACTTC. As protein: CASSLPDWSFYEQYF. The V call is TRBV28, the J call TRBJ2-7; D gene uncertain. The CDR3 totals 15 residues. Deletions cut 2 bases from V and 3 bases from J, with 14 bases between. Germline CDR1 MDHEN, CDR2 SYDVKM.

By share, this clonotype ranks as medium-sized. The chain joins TRBV6-1 to TRBJ2-7; 11 bases align to TRBD1. Unmatched junction bases numbered 7, after V lost 11 bases and J lost 1 base. CDR1 is MNHNS and CDR2 is SASEGT in the germline V gene. The CDR3 runs 14 residues. CDR3: CACKGTGGSYEQYF. The CDR3 coding sequence is TGTGCCTGCAAGGGGACAGGGGGGTCCTACGAGCAGTACTTC.

This clonotype is labeled as medium-sized. V is TRBV7-2 and J is TRBJ1-2; TRBD1 matches 7 bases. The length of the CDR3 is 16 residues. Germline values: CDR1 SGHTA, CDR2 FQGNSA. J gave up 8 bases and V 4 bases, and 16 bases lay outside the gene matches. The CDR3 DNA follows: TGTGCCAGCAGCTCAAAGCCGACAGGGCGGACTGGAGGCTACACCTTC. It codes for CASSSKPTGRTGGYTF. Full variable domain (remainder filled in from reference TRBV7-2 and TRBJ1-2): GAGVSQSPSNKVTEKGKDVELRCDPISGHTALYWYRQSLGQGLEFLIYFQGNSAPDKSGLPSDRFSAERTGGSVSTLTIQRTQQEDSAVYLCASSSKPTGRTGGYTFGSGTRLTVV.

Only a few counts were recorded for this clonotype. The rearrangement uses TRBV20-1 and TRBJ2-2; D is possibly TRBD1 or TRBD2 (6 bases each). Trimming shortened V by 1 base and J by 4 bases, and 16 bases separated the two germline ends. The CDR3 is made up of 16 amino acids. Germline assignment: CDR1 DFQATT and CDR2 SNEGSKA (reference sequence). The CDR3 nucleotides are TGCAGTGCTAGAGCTGGTGGGGGGCGGGGCACCGGGGAGCTGTTTTTT. Translated, it gives CSARAGGGRGTGELFF.

The rearrangement links TRBV9 to TRBJ1-5; D gene uncertain. The V end was cut by 2 bases, the J end by 4 bases, with 1 base between. Germline assignment: CDR1 SGDLS and CDR2 YYNGEE. The CDR3 runs 11 residues. The CDR3, as DNA: TGTGCCAGCAGCGTTAATCAGCCCCAGCATTTT. This translates into CASSVNQPQHF.

This clonotype turned up a few times. The rearrangement links TRBV6-1 to TRBJ1-1; D possibly corresponds to TRBD1 (6 bases). The CDR3 contains 13 residues. The germline V gene encodes CDR1 MNHNS and CDR2 SASEGT. V was pared by 10 bases and J by 6 bases, with 18 bases between. The CDR3 DNA reads as TGTGCCACCTTTAGACAGGCTCCTCCTGAAGCTTTCTTT. Encoded protein: CATFRQAPPEAFF.

Sample share makes this clonotype medium-sized. The V call is TRBV20-1, the J call TRBJ2-1, with 8 positions matching TRBD2. This CDR3 spans 14 amino acids. Germline CDR1 is DFQATT and CDR2 is SNEGSKA (reference sequence). The V and J ends lost 6 bases and 2 bases, in that order; junction bases with no gene match: 6. CDR3 protein: CSARRGGTYNEQFF. In DNA form, the CDR3 reads TGCAGTGCCAGACGGGGGGGGACCTACAATGAGCAGTTCTTC.

This chain links TRBV12-3 or TRBV12-4 with TRBJ2-5; D is ambiguous. V was trimmed by 8 bases and J by 1 base, leaving 11 bases between them. The CDR3 extends over 13 amino acids. CDR3 sequence (DNA): TGTGCCAGCGCAGATAGGATCCAAGAGACCCAGTACTTC. The encoded protein is CASADRIQETQYF.

The rearrangement joins TRBV2 to TRBJ2-2; 9 positions agree with TRBD1. V lost 5 bases and J lost 5; bases outside the gene matches: 6. Germline CDR1 reads SNHLY; CDR2 reads FYNNEI. The CDR3 length is 15 residues. The CDR3 reads CASSSGQGRTGELFF. The CDR3 DNA reads TGTGCCAGCAGTTCCGGACAGGGGAGAACCGGGGAGCTGTTTTTT.

The rearrangement joins TRBV30 to TRBJ2-1; 8 nucleotides align to TRBD2. CDR3 length: 13 residues. The junction had 7 bases not matched to a gene; V was cut back by 3 bases and J by 9 bases. Germline-derived CDR1 and CDR2 are GTSNPN and SVGIG (reference sequence). The CDR3, as DNA: TGTGCCTGGAGCCGGACTAGCTGGCCTGAGCAGTTCTTC. Translated: CAWSRTSWPEQFF.

The chain links TRBV6-6 to TRBJ1-4; no reliable D call. V lost 0 bases to trimming and J lost 0 bases, with 14 bases between them. The germline V gene has CDR1 MNHNY and CDR2 SVGAGI (reference sequence). The CDR3 is 18 amino acids. The CDR3 DNA follows: TGTGCCAGCAGTTACTCAGGGCAGACTTATTCAACTAATGAAAAACTGTTTTTT. Its protein product is CASSYSGQTYSTNEKLFF.

The gene calls are TRBV19 and TRBJ1-6; 9 nucleotides agree with TRBD1. From germline, CDR1 is LNHDA and CDR2 SQIVND (reference sequence). The CDR3 is made up of 16 amino acids. Trimming cost V 4 bases and J 10 bases; bases outside gene matches: 11. The DNA for the CDR3 is TGTGCCAGTAGTACGACAGGGGGAAAGACGATATCACCCCTCCACTTT. It translates to CASSTTGGKTISPLHF.

This clonotype occurred a few times. The chain links TRBV4-1 to TRBJ2-1, with TRBD1 matching 7 bases. The CDR3 spans 15 residues. Germline V CDR1 and CDR2: MGHRA, YSYEKL. J lost 8 bases, V lost 4 bases, and 11 bases had no gene match. In DNA, the CDR3 is TGCGCCAGCAGCCCCACAGGGGAAATACTCGATGAGCAGTTCTTC. Encoded protein: CASSPTGEILDEQFF.

J is TRBJ2-3 and V is TRBV2; 7 bases match TRBD2. V trimming: 6 bases; J trimming: 7 bases; junction bases outside the gene matches: 10. The CDR3 sequence is 14 residues long. Germline CDR1 SNHLY, CDR2 FYNNEI. The chain's CDR3 is CASRTSSSGNTQYF. In DNA, the CDR3 is TGTGCCAGCAGGACCTCTTCTAGCGGTAATACGCAGTATTTT.

There are a few counts of this clonotype. The rearrangement links TRBV4-1 to TRBJ2-1; TRBD2 matches 8 bases. Trimming removed 3 bases from V and 3 bases from J; junction bases left unmatched: 13. The CDR3 contains 18 residues. CDR1 is MGHRA and CDR2 is YSYEKL in the germline V gene. The CDR3 protein is CASSQDRAGVTLYNEQFF. The CDR3 nucleotides read TGCGCCAGCAGCCAGGATCGAGCGGGGGTGACCCTCTACAATGAGCAGTTCTTC.

On this clonotype: The junction shows a germline mismatch at one end, possibly a read error. CDR3 sequence reads: CASSQVLPTGLSAPSIW. CDR3 DNA: TGTGCCAGCAGCCAAGTCCTCCCGACAGGACTATCAGCCCCCAGCATATGG. The chain joins TRBV4-2 to TRBJ1-5; tentatively, D is TRBD1 (6 bases). Germline V gives CDR1 LGHNA, CDR2 YNFKEQ. The length of the CDR3 is 17 residues.

The gene calls are TRBV6-1 and TRBJ1-5; the D gene is possibly TRBD1 (5 bases). V shed 4 bases and J shed 3 bases, with 10 bases lying between them. CDR3 length equals 14 residues. Germline CDR1 reads MNHNS; CDR2 reads SASEGT. This CDR3 reads CASSARGFNQPQHF. The CDR3 coding sequence is TGTGCCAGCAGTGCAAGGGGTTTCAATCAGCCCCAGCATTTT.